A selection of T cell receptor beta chains follows, all from one sample in a study of cytomegalovirus exposure and HLA in healthy donors. Libraries were prepared by immunoSEQ multiplex PCR; TCRdb keeps only in-frame clonotypes and omits some of them. The sample yields 85,000 to 90,000 clones, roughly 84% seen once. Sequencing input: PBMCs. Receptor source: a man younger than 45 in good health and CMV-seronegative. CDR3s include the opening cysteine and the closing phenylalanine or tryptophan. D genes are given only for firm matches. The size entry is marked missing in some rows and otherwise reads once, few, many or a size class.

TRBJ2-2 | . | . | TRBV6-6 | TGTGCCAGCAGACACGTGAGGTCGCGAACCGGGGAGCTGTTTTTT | CASRHVRSRTGELFF
TRBJ2-7 | . | once | TRBV7-2 | TGTGCCAGCAGCTTAGACTTTTCCTACGAGCAGTACTTC | CASSLDFSYEQYF
TRBJ1-5 | . | few | TRBV27 | TGTGCCAGCAGTTTGGAGGAGAATCAGCCCCAGCATTTT | CASSLEENQPQHF
TRBJ2-3 | TRBD2 | . | TRBV27 | TGTGCCAGCAGCCTTACCCTAGACCGACTAGCGGGGGGTTCCGAGAGCACAGATACGCAGTATTTT | CASSLTLDRLAGGSESTDTQYF
TRBJ2-7 | TRBD1 | . | TRBV4-1 | TGCGCCAGCAGCCACCGAGGGCAGGGGGCGCTTTATCCCTCCTACGAGCAGTACTTC | CASSHRGQGALYPSYEQYF
TRBJ1-6 | . | . | TRBV7-9 | TGTGCCAGCAGTGAAGGGACAACACCCCTCCACTTT | CASSEGTTPLHF
TRBJ1-5 | TRBD1 | once | TRBV27 | TGTGCCAGCAGTTCGGGACAGGGAGAGGGCCAGCCCCAGCATTTT | CASSSGQGEGQPQHF
TRBJ2-7 | TRBD2 | . | TRBV7-3 | TGTGCCAGCAGCTCCGCCGCGGGAGCAGCCTACGAGCAGTACTTC | CASSSAAGAAYEQYF
TRBJ1-2 | TRBD1 | . | TRBV5-4 | TGTGCCAGCAGCTTGGGACAGGGCGACGGCGGCTACACCTTC | CASSLGQGDGGYTF
TRBJ2-1 | . | . | TRBV19 | TGTGCCAGTAGTTCGGGACTTGCTGGTGAGCAGTTCTTC | CASSSGLAGEQFF
TRBJ1-5 | TRBD1 | once | TRBV28 | TGTGCCAGCAGTTTCACCCCGGGACAGGGAAGGGATCAGCCCCAGCATTTT | CASSFTPGQGRDQPQHF
TRBJ1-1 | . | once | TRBV7-2 | TGTGCCAGCAGCTTAGCAGGAGTCCTGGTCACTGAAGCTTTCTTT | CASSLAGVLVTEAFF
TRBJ2-7 | . | once | TRBV7-8 | TGTGCCAGCAGCGGAGGAAACAGGGAAAGCTCCTACGAGCAGTACTTC | CASSGGNRESSYEQYF
TRBJ2-1 | . | once | TRBV7-2 | TGTGCCAGCAGCTTTGAGGGCTCCTACAATGAGCAGTTCTTC | CASSFEGSYNEQFF
TRBJ2-1 | TRBD2 | . | TRBV14 | TGTGCCAGCAGCCAAACTAGCGGGGGGGCCCGCGGTGAGCAGTTCTTC | CASSQTSGGARGEQFF
TRBJ1-4 | TRBD1 | . | TRBV6-6 | TGTGCCAGCAGCGACAGGGGAACTAATGAAAAACTGTTTTTT | CASSDRGTNEKLFF
TRBJ1-6 | TRBD1 | . | TRBV11-2 | TGTGCCAGCAGAAGACCGGGACAGGGGAATTCACCCCTCCACTTT | CASRRPGQGNSPLHF
TRBJ1-2 | . | . | TRBV20-1 | TGCAGTGCTGGCGCGGGTTTTGGCTACACCTTC | CSAGAGFGYTF
TRBJ1-1 | TRBD1 | few | TRBV5-1 | TGCGCCAGCAGCCCGGACAGGGGACTTTTGAACACTGAAGCTTTCTTT | CASSPDRGLLNTEAFF
TRBJ2-2 | . | once | TRBV28 | TGTGCCAGCTGTAAGACAGGTGACACCGGGGAGCTGTTTTTT | CASCKTGDTGELFF
TRBJ2-1 | . | . | TRBV7-3 | TGTGCCAGCAGCTTATCCCCGGGATACAATGAGCAGTTCTTC | CASSLSPGYNEQFF
TRBJ2-3 | TRBD2 | . | TRBV15 | TGTGCCACCAGCAGAGAACGCTTTTTGCTAGCGGGCACAGATACGCAGTATTTT | CATSRERFLLAGTDTQYF